The 14 T cell receptor beta chains below come from one sample, sequenced in a study of response to subunit inactivated influenza vaccine. Using its own MiXCR run on the RT-PCR reads, TCRdb lists one record per CDR3 protein. Of more than 450,000 distinct CDR3 sequences listed, 10% to 15% are singletons. The sample in question was PBMCs from blood, obtained on the day of vaccination. The origin of the receptors is a middle-aged man who received an inactivated influenza vaccine.

The sample holds a few counts of this clonotype. The rearrangement uses TRBV7-2 and TRBJ1-4, with 7 bases lining up with TRBD1. The CDR3 runs to 15 residues. Per germline, CDR1 SGHTA and CDR2 FQGNSA. V gave up 6 bases and J gave up 0 bases; unmatched junction bases: 4. CDR3 DNA: TGTGCCAGCAGACGAGACAGGGCAACTAATGAAAAACTGTTTTTT. It encodes CASRRDRATNEKLFF.

The chain carries TRBV6-6 and TRBJ2-5; D remains unclear. This CDR3 has 11 amino acids. Trimming took off 6 bases at V and 4 bases at J, with 6 bases between the two ends. Germline-derived CDR1 and CDR2 are MNHNY and SVGAGI (reference sequence). The CDR3 sequence: CASRIGETQYF. CDR3 bases: TGTGCCAGCAGGATAGGAGAGACCCAGTACTTC.

This clonotype was recorded many times. The J gene is TRBJ1-4, the V gene TRBV2, with 9 bases fitting TRBD1. This CDR3 spans 14 amino acids. CDR1 is SNHLY, CDR2 FYNNEI, per germline. The ends lost 8 bases at V and 7 bases at J; junction bases unmatched: 8. DNA for the CDR3: TGTGCCAGCCGGGACAGGGTAGGGAGTGAAAAACTGTTTTTT. This gives the protein CASRDRVGSEKLFF.

This clonotype occurred many times. This rearrangement joins TRBV2 to TRBJ1-1, with D possibly being TRBD1 (5 bases). The CDR3 runs 13 residues. Germline CDR1 SNHLY, CDR2 FYNNEI. The V gene lost 4 bases and the J gene lost 2 bases, with 8 bases spanning the gap. The CDR3 protein is CASSVGENTEAFF. The DNA for the CDR3 is TGTGCCAGCAGTGTAGGGGAAAACACTGAAGCTTTCTTT.

This clonotype was recorded a few times. The J gene is TRBJ1-2, the V gene TRBV25-1; no clear D. Trimming removed 1 base from V and 1 base from J, with 7 bases in between. The length of the CDR3 is 14 residues. Germline values: CDR1 MGHDK, CDR2 SYGVNS. The CDR3 sequence: CASSESQVNYGYTF. Written as DNA, the CDR3 is TGTGCCAGCAGTGAATCGCAGGTTAACTATGGCTACACCTTC.

V gene TRBV4-1 combines with J gene TRBJ1-2, with D uncertain. CDR1 is MGHRA, CDR2 YSYEKL, per germline. The CDR3 totals 15 residues. V shed 4 bases and J shed 4 bases, with 16 bases lying between them. CDR3: CASSLEGRRIYGYTF. The DNA for the CDR3 is TGCGCCAGCAGCCTCGAGGGCAGACGAATCTATGGCTACACCTTC.

The V and J genes are TRBV15 and TRBJ1-6; perhaps TRBD1 as D (6 bases). The CDR3 is 15 amino acids. The V and J ends lost 5 bases and 4 bases respectively, with 12 bases between them. From germline, CDR1 is LNHNV and CDR2 YYDKDF (reference sequence). This chain's CDR3 is CATSGGRLYNSPLHF. In DNA form, the CDR3 reads TGTGCCACCAGCGGGGGGCGGCTTTATAATTCACCCCTCCACTTT.

The CDR3 DNA reads as TGTGCCTGGAGTGCCGGACTAGCGGAGCAGTTCTTC. This sequence encodes CAWSAGLAEQFF. The chain carries TRBV30 and TRBJ2-1, with 9 positions matching TRBD2. The CDR3 loop spans 12 amino acids. V shed 1 base, J shed 10 bases, and the junction held 2 bases outside the gene matches. CDR1 and CDR2 (germline): GTSNPN, SVGIG (reference sequence).

This clonotype was seen many times. The CDR3 DNA sequence: TGCAGTGCTATAGAAACTAGAGGTTATAATTCACCCCTCCACTTT. Protein: CSAIETRGYNSPLHF. V is TRBV20-1 and J is TRBJ1-6; D not resolved. The germline V gene has CDR1 DFQATT and CDR2 SNEGSKA (reference sequence). The CDR3 is 15 residues long. V dropped 4 bases and J dropped 4 bases, with 14 bases sitting between them.

This rearrangement joins TRBV7-3 to TRBJ2-2, with D unresolved. Germline V gene lookup returns CDR1 SGHTA and CDR2 FQGTGA. Trimming removed 2 bases at V and 0 bases at J, with 13 bases between. There are 17 residues in the CDR3. In DNA, the CDR3 is TGTGCCAGCAGCTTAGACGTTCGGGCCGCGAACACCGGGGAGCTGTTTTTT. Translating gives CASSLDVRAANTGELFF.

In its sample, this clonotype was seen many times. V gene TRBV5-1 combines with J gene TRBJ2-7; 11 positions match TRBD2. V shed 4 bases, J shed 4 bases, and the junction held 10 bases outside the gene matches. There are 16 residues in the CDR3. From germline, CDR1 is SGHRS and CDR2 YFSETQ. CDR3 region: CASSDLASGGLYEQYF. In DNA, the CDR3 is TGCGCCAGCAGCGACCTGGCTAGCGGGGGGTTATACGAGCAGTACTTC.

In the case of this clonotype: Possible read error: a much larger clone is one base away. The rearrangement joins TRBV7-2 to TRBJ2-1; 7 nucleotides line up with TRBD1. Trimming removed 2 bases from V and 4 bases from J; junction bases left unmatched: 8. Germline assignment: CDR1 SGHTA and CDR2 FQGNSA. The CDR3 covers 16 residues. In nucleotides, the CDR3 is TGTGCCAGCAGCTTACCGGCACAGGGGATATACAATGAGCAGTTCTTC. It yields the protein CASSLPAQGIYNEQFF.

The chain links TRBV27 to TRBJ1-5; weak D call: TRBD1 (5 bases). Germline V gene lookup returns CDR1 MNHEY and CDR2 SMNVEV (reference sequence). V lost 7 bases and J 2 bases, leaving 18 bases between the germline ends. The CDR3 is made up of 16 amino acids. CDR3 sequence (DNA): TGTGCCAGCATGGTCATGGGGCAGGGCGGCAATCAGCCCCAGCATTTT. Amino acid sequence: CASMVMGQGGNQPQHF.

The chain has TRBV4-3 and TRBJ2-7; D is perhaps TRBD2 (6 bases). Germline V gives CDR1 LGHNA, CDR2 YSLEER. Trimming cost V 3 bases and J 2 bases, with 20 bases left between them. This CDR3 region has 17 residues. In DNA, the CDR3 is TGCGCCAGCAGCCACGACCACGTTCGGGGGAAAACCTACGAGCAGTACTTC. This gives the protein CASSHDHVRGKTYEQYF.